This TCR beta chain is from a study of cytomegalovirus exposure and HLA in healthy donors. The PCR was carried out with 60 Vbeta primers and 13 Jbeta primers. Assay: immunoSEQ multiplex PCR; the TCRdb copy retains only in-frame clones and omits some. The repertoire holds roughly 100,000 clones, with 78% as singletons. General study points: The majority of CMV-associated TCR beta chains were reported as apparently HLA-restricted in a later analysis.

Regarding this clone: Antigen specificity is unknown.

The CDR3 contains 16 residues. V shed 10 bases and J 4 bases; nucleotides not matched to a gene: 17. Germline CDR1 MDHEN, CDR2 SYDVKM. This chain connects TRBV28 to TRBJ2-5, with TRBD1 identical over 8 bases. What was sequenced was PBMCs. This sequence was found in a man between 25 and 39 years old in good health and CMV-seronegative. In DNA form, the CDR3 reads TGTGCCACCGTCGTAGAGGACAGGGAAGGTGGAGAGACCCAGTACTTC. Amino acids: CATVVEDREGGETQYF.